This TCR beta chain appears in the sequencing data of a study of PD-L1 blockade in urothelial cancer. Looking at the study overall: In 2014 therapy began: atezolizumab 1,200 mg intravenously every 3 weeks. Male patients with bladder-origin urothelial cancer numbered about 90% of the roughly 30. Analyses used blood from 3 weeks (second dose) and 6 weeks after treatment start.

Only in-frame clones appear in the TCRdb table, and some are missing; sequencing was by immunoSEQ multiplex PCR. The sample has 41,000 or so clones, roughly 81% seen once. Trimming took 1 base from V and 13 from J; bases not matched to a gene: 8. Germline V lookup: CDR1 GTSNPN, CDR2 SVGIG (reference sequence). The CDR3 contains 13 residues. Noted time point: peripheral blood 6 weeks after treatment start. Patients in the study were battling locally advanced or metastatic urothelial carcinoma. This TCR was sampled from a man between 70 and 80 years old with urothelial cancer. The specimen was PBMCs, collected around atezolizumab (anti-PD-L1) treatment. The chain joins TRBV30 to TRBJ2-7; TRBD1 matches at 12 bases. Here the CDR3 reads CAWSAGTGGNQYF. In DNA form, the CDR3 reads TGTGCCTGGAGTGCCGGGACAGGGGGCAATCAATACTTC.